Shown below are 31 T cell receptor beta chains from a single sample sequenced in a study of blood T cell repertoires in COVID-19. TCRdb's table, derived via immunoSEQ multiplex PCR, lists solely in-frame clones and lacks some. The data contain 120,000 to 150,000 clones, 65% to 90% of them singletons. The sequenced sample consisted of peripheral blood. The receptor set was obtained from a man aged 45-65 years with acute or convalescent COVID-19.

This clone was seen a handful of times. CDR3 sequence: CAWSSDRASSGNTIYF. CDR3 sequence (DNA): TGTGCCTGGAGTTCCGACAGGGCAAGCTCTGGAAACACCATATATTTT. The chain employs TRBV30 and TRBJ1-3; 7 nucleotides align to TRBD1. The V and J ends lost 2 bases and 0 bases, in that order; junction bases with no gene match: 7. This CDR3 has 16 residues. Germline values: CDR1 GTSNPN, CDR2 SVGIG (reference sequence). Based on the CDR3 plus reference TRBV30 and TRBJ1-3, the full variable domain is SQTIHQWPATLVQPVGSPLSLECTVEGTSNPNLYWYRQAAGRGLQLLFYSVGIGQISSEVPQNLSASRPQDRQFILSSKKLLLSDSGFYLCAWSSDRASSGNTIYFGEGSWLTVV.

The chain couples TRBV11-3 to TRBJ1-6; a weak D match, TRBD1 (6 bases). Looked up from germline, CDR1 is SGHNT and CDR2 is YENEEA. V gave up 5 bases and J gave up 7 bases, with 12 bases separating them. The CDR3 totals 14 residues. The CDR3 is CASSRGQSNSPLHF. The CDR3 region has the DNA TGTGCCAGCAGCCGAGGACAGTCCAATTCACCCCTCCACTTT.

The rearrangement joins TRBV5-6 to TRBJ1-5; TRBD1 aligns across 11 bases. The CDR3 is 15 residues long. Germline-derived CDR1 and CDR2 are SGHDT and YYEEEE. After removal of 3 bases from V and 7 bases from J, the junction contained 6 bases not matched to a gene. For the CDR3, the DNA is TGTGCCAGCAGCTATGGGACAGGGGGAGTACAGCCCCAGCATTTT. Its translation: CASSYGTGGVQPQHF.

The V gene is TRBV6-6, the J gene TRBJ2-7; unclear D gene. The CDR3 extends over 13 amino acids. In germline, CDR1 is MNHNY, CDR2 SVGAGI (reference sequence). Between the trimmed V and J ends, which lost 6 bases and 2 bases, there was a span of 11 bases. The CDR3 loop is CASRPPTPYEQYF. For the CDR3, the DNA is TGTGCCAGCAGACCCCCGACTCCCTACGAGCAGTACTTC.

V gene TRBV6-5 combines with J gene TRBJ1-1; 8 nucleotides line up with TRBD1. CDR3 size: 14 residues. Germline loops: CDR1 MNHEY, CDR2 SVGAGI. Trimming removed 5 bases from V and 5 bases from J; junction bases left unmatched: 7. In DNA form, the CDR3 reads TGTGCCAGCAGTCATCAGGGGGCAAGGACTGAAGCTTTCTTT. Its translation is CASSHQGARTEAFF.

The rearrangement joins TRBV6-5 to TRBJ2-7; a possible D gene is TRBD2 (6 bases). V lost 4 bases, J lost 6 bases, and 16 bases lay in between. Germline assignment: CDR1 MNHEY and CDR2 SVGAGI. This CDR3 has 14 amino acids. CDR3 protein: CASSWASERSEQYF. The CDR3 DNA reads TGTGCCAGCAGTTGGGCTAGCGAGAGGAGCGAGCAGTACTTC.

This clone was found once. This chain links TRBV3-1 (or the pseudogene TRBV3-2) with TRBJ1-5, with D unclear. The CDR3 totals 15 residues. Germline V gene lookup returns CDR1 LGHDT and CDR2 YNNKEL (reference sequence). V lost 1 base and J 3 bases, leaving 10 bases between the germline ends. CDR3 sequence reads: CASSQGVQINQPQHF. The CDR3 DNA reads TGTGCCAGCAGCCAAGGGGTACAGATCAATCAGCCCCAGCATTTT.

This sequence joins TRBV27 and TRBJ2-5, with D hard to call. CDR1 is MNHEY and CDR2 is SMNVEV in the germline V gene (reference sequence). The CDR3 has 14 amino acids. The V end was cut by 2 bases, the J end by 2 bases, with 9 bases between. Written as DNA, the CDR3 is TGTGCCAGCAGTTTAACTCGTGAGCAAGAGACCCAGTACTTC. This encodes CASSLTREQETQYF.

This chain links TRBV19 with TRBJ2-7; D possibly corresponds to TRBD2 (6 bases). CDR1 is LNHDA and CDR2 is SQIVND in the germline V gene (reference sequence). The V end lost 10 bases, the J end lost 5 bases, and 15 bases lay between the germline ends. The CDR3 totals 12 residues. The CDR3 loop is CAIKGLNNEQYF. CDR3 bases: TGTGCCATTAAGGGACTTAACAACGAGCAGTACTTC. The whole variable domain, remainder taken from reference TRBV19 and TRBJ2-7, is DGGITQSPKYLFRKEGQNVTLSCEQNLNHDAMYWYRQDPGQGLRLIYYSQIVNDFQKGDIAEGYSVSREKKESFPLTVTSAQKNPTAFYLCAIKGLNNEQYFGPGTRLTVT.

The chain links TRBV10-2 to TRBJ2-1; 10 bases are a match to TRBD1. Germline V gene lookup returns CDR1 WSHSY and CDR2 SAAADI. The CDR3 extends over 15 amino acids. V shed 6 bases, J shed 6 bases, and the junction held 8 bases outside the gene matches. CDR3 nucleotides: TGCGCCAGCAGGGATCCGGGACAGGGGATCAATGAGCAGTTCTTC. It encodes CASRDPGQGINEQFF.

This clone was observed a single time. The chain links TRBV3-1 (or the pseudogene TRBV3-2) to TRBJ1-2, with D possibly being TRBD1 (5 bases). V lost 1 base, J lost 8 bases, and 14 bases lay in between. The CDR3 consists of 14 residues. Germline CDR1 LGHDT, CDR2 YNNKEL (reference sequence). Here the CDR3 reads CASSQVGYQGGYTF. As DNA, the CDR3 is TGTGCCAGCAGCCAAGTTGGCTACCAGGGCGGCTACACCTTC.

The chain uses TRBV6-1 and TRBJ1-6; no clear D gene. V was clipped by 2 bases and J by 0 bases, with 14 bases between them. Germline V lookup: CDR1 MNHNS, CDR2 SASEGT. The CDR3 has 18 residues. The chain's CDR3 is CASSERGAPSSYNSPLHF. CDR3 in DNA: TGTGCCAGCAGTGAAAGAGGCGCCCCGAGCTCCTATAATTCACCCCTCCACTTT.

The chain links TRBV2 to TRBJ2-7; no definite D call. This CDR3 contains 12 residues. V was cut by 4 bases and J by 3 bases, with 7 bases left in between. Germline CDR1 SNHLY, CDR2 FYNNEI. The CDR3 spells CASSGQNYEQYF. CDR3 nucleotide sequence: TGTGCCAGCAGTGGGCAGAACTACGAGCAGTACTTC.

The chain uses TRBV19 and TRBJ1-1; D perhaps matches TRBD1 (5 bases). The CDR3 loop spans 12 amino acids. Germline CDR1 is LNHDA and CDR2 is SQIVND (reference sequence). V was clipped by 3 bases and J by 5 bases, with 7 bases between them. Here the CDR3 reads CASSMGGTEAFF. The CDR3 DNA reads as TGTGCCAGTAGTATGGGGGGAACTGAAGCTTTCTTT.

The chain employs TRBV18 and TRBJ1-2; 7 positions agree with TRBD1. This CDR3 region has 14 residues. The V and J ends lost 4 bases and 10 bases, in that order; junction bases with no gene match: 12. The germline V gene has CDR1 KGHSH and CDR2 LQKENI. DNA for the CDR3: TGTGCCAGCTCACTTGGCAGGGGGGCGCGGGCCTACACCTTC. It encodes CASSLGRGARAYTF.

V and J are TRBV6-5 and TRBJ2-7; TRBD1 agrees at 9 bases. Per germline, CDR1 MNHEY and CDR2 SVGAGI. The junction had 12 bases not matched to a gene; V was cut back by 6 bases and J by 12 bases. This CDR3 is built from 13 residues. CDR3 in amino acids: CASRPPGTGYSYF. DNA of the CDR3: TGTGCCAGCAGACCACCCGGGACAGGGTATTCGTACTTC.

The V gene is TRBV5-1, the J gene TRBJ2-1; D is uncertain. The V gene's germline CDR1 is SGHRS and CDR2 YFSETQ. Between the trimmed V and J ends, which lost 0 bases and 4 bases, there was a span of 5 bases. The CDR3 has 13 amino acids. The CDR3 region has the DNA TGCGCCAGCAGCTTGGCTACTTACAATGAGCAGTTCTTC. Its protein is CASSLATYNEQFF.

The chain recombines TRBV7-2 with TRBJ2-1; 10 bases agree with TRBD2. V shed 1 base, J shed 12 bases, and the junction held 12 bases outside the gene matches. CDR1 and CDR2 from the germline V gene are SGHTA and FQGNSA. This CDR3 is built from 16 residues. CDR3 in DNA: TGTGCCAGCAGCTTAGTGGGGACTAGCGCCGTCGGTGGGCAGTTCTTC. It codes for CASSLVGTSAVGGQFF.

This clone was picked up one time. This chain joins TRBV5-1 and TRBJ2-5, with 7 bases lining up with TRBD1. CDR3 length: 16 residues. Germline V gives CDR1 SGHRS, CDR2 YFSETQ. After removal of 4 bases from V and 4 bases from J, the junction contained 13 bases not matched to a gene. The CDR3 loop is CASSRSTGVRGETQYF. Written as DNA, the CDR3 is TGCGCCAGCAGCAGAAGTACAGGGGTGAGGGGAGAGACCCAGTACTTC.

V usage is TRBV5-4 and J usage is TRBJ2-3, with TRBD2 matching 8 bases. CDR3 size: 17 residues. The V segment lost 2 bases and the J segment 6 bases; nucleotides outside the gene matches: 14. CDR1 and CDR2 from the germline V gene are SGHNT and YYREEE (reference sequence). CDR3 in DNA: TGTGCCAGCAGCTTCCCCGCGCGGGGGGCCGGGATGGATACGCAGTATTTT. This translates into CASSFPARGAGMDTQYF.

The chain combines TRBV5-5 with TRBJ1-5; 9 bases line up with TRBD1. Per germline, CDR1 SGHKS and CDR2 YYEKEE (reference sequence). Unmatched junction bases numbered 12, after V lost 1 base and J lost 7 bases. The CDR3 consists of 17 residues. The CDR3 is CASSLFRTGDFRQPQHF. As DNA, the CDR3 is TGTGCCAGCAGCTTGTTTCGGACAGGGGATTTTAGGCAGCCCCAGCATTTT. Full variable domain (outside the CDR3, taken from reference TRBV5-5 and TRBJ1-5): DAGVTQSPTHLIKTRGQQVTLRCSPISGHKSVSWYQQVLGQGPQFIFQYYEKEERGRGNFPDRFSARQFPNYSSELNVNALLLGDSALYLCASSLFRTGDFRQPQHFGDGTRLSIL.

The chain has TRBV7-6 and TRBJ2-1; 10 positions match TRBD2. CDR3 size: 14 residues. Germline V lookup: CDR1 SGHVS, CDR2 FNYEAQ. V was pared by 5 bases and J by 7 bases, with 5 bases of the junction left unmatched. The CDR3 reads CASSPGLAVNEQFF. Written as DNA, the CDR3 is TGTGCCAGCAGCCCCGGACTAGCGGTGAATGAGCAGTTCTTC.

The chain combines TRBV10-1 with TRBJ2-1, with D tentatively TRBD2 (5 bases). The germline V gene encodes CDR1 WNHNN and CDR2 SYGVQD (reference sequence). The germline V and J ends were trimmed by 4 bases and 7 bases, with 11 bases remaining between them. CDR3 length: 13 amino acids. The CDR3 protein is CASSAAGMNEQFF. In nucleotides, the CDR3 is TGCGCCAGCAGTGCGGCGGGTATGAATGAGCAGTTCTTC.

The chain couples TRBV6-5 to TRBJ2-7; perhaps TRBD1 as D (5 bases). The germline CDR1 and CDR2 sequences are MNHEY and SVGAGI. This CDR3 has 11 residues. V lost 7 bases and J lost 7, with 11 bases in between. The CDR3 sequence: CASIQGSEQYF. DNA for the CDR3: TGTGCCAGCATCCAGGGTTCGGAGCAGTACTTC.

The rearrangement uses TRBV20-1 and TRBJ2-3, with TRBD2 identical over 11 bases. This CDR3 region has 16 residues. The germline V gene has CDR1 DFQATT and CDR2 SNEGSKA (reference sequence). After removal of 3 bases from V and 2 bases from J, the junction contained 7 bases not matched to a gene. The CDR3 DNA sequence: TGCAGTGCTAGTGCTCGACTAGCGGGGTTCACAGATACGCAGTATTTT. Encoded protein: CSASARLAGFTDTQYF.

This chain links TRBV27 with TRBJ2-1; 10 bases map to TRBD2. Germline CDR1 MNHEY, CDR2 SMNVEV (reference sequence). Unmatched junction bases numbered 8, after V lost 3 bases and J lost 6 bases. This CDR3 comprises 16 residues. The CDR3 spells CASSFWGASGSNEQFF. CDR3 in DNA: TGTGCCAGCAGTTTCTGGGGGGCTAGCGGGAGCAATGAGCAGTTCTTC.

Note on this clone: Additional DNA sequences in this sample encode the identical CDR3. The chain is built from TRBV7-9 and TRBJ2-7; D call uncertain. This CDR3 has 11 residues. The V end lost 4 bases, the J end lost 4 bases, and 5 bases lay between the germline ends. Germline CDR1 and CDR2: SEHNR and FQNEAQ (reference sequence). The DNA for the CDR3 is TGTGCCAGCAGCTCCACATACGAGCAGTACTTC. It yields the protein CASSSTYEQYF. The entire variable domain, with the rest obtained from reference TRBV7-9 and TRBJ2-7, is as follows: DTGVSQNPRHKITKRGQNVTFRCDPISEHNRLYWYRQTLGQGPEFLTYFQNEAQLEKSRLLSDRFSAERPKGSFSTLEIQRTEQGDSAMYLCASSSTYEQYFGPGTRLTVT.

The chain is built from TRBV27 and TRBJ1-1; no reliable D call. From germline, CDR1 is MNHEY and CDR2 SMNVEV (reference sequence). Trimming left V 5 bases short and J 1 base short, with 20 bases between. The CDR3 extends over 17 amino acids. CDR3 loop: CASSIGLRGGGNTEAFF. In DNA form, the CDR3 reads TGTGCCAGCAGTATAGGACTTCGGGGTGGAGGGAACACTGAAGCTTTCTTT.

The V call is TRBV10-3, the J call TRBJ2-1, with a possible D match to TRBD1 (5 bases). In germline, CDR1 is ENHRY, CDR2 SYGVKD. The V end was cut by 2 bases, the J end by 8 bases, with 13 bases between. The CDR3 consists of 14 residues. CDR3 loop: CAISESQGLDEQFF. CDR3 nucleotides: TGTGCCATCAGTGAGAGTCAGGGTTTGGATGAGCAGTTCTTC.

V is TRBV7-8 and J is TRBJ2-7, with TRBD1 matching over 9 bases. J lost 3 bases, V lost 0 bases, and 3 bases had no gene match. Germline loops: CDR1 SGHVS, CDR2 FQNEAQ. This CDR3 spans 15 amino acids. The CDR3, as DNA: TGTGCCAGCAGCTTAGCGGGACAGGGTGTCTACGAGCAGTACTTC. Translation gives CASSLAGQGVYEQYF.

The chain employs TRBV29-1 and TRBJ2-3, with a weak D call TRBD1 (6 bases). V lost 5 bases to trimming and J lost 0 bases, with 12 bases between them. CDR3 length equals 14 residues. Per the germline V gene, CDR1 is SQVTM and CDR2 is ANQGSEA. CDR3 DNA: TGCAGCGTTAGGGGGTACTCTAGCACAGATACGCAGTATTTT. Residues: CSVRGYSSTDTQYF.